The 18 T cell receptor beta chains presented below share a single source sample, sequenced in a study of post-analysis software for immune sequencing data. Antigen specificity for these receptors is unknown. The TCR beta cDNA libraries contained unique molecular identifiers. TCRdb called the PCR reads again in MiXCR, with one record for every CDR3 protein. The sample yields around 710,000 distinct CDR3 sequences, roughly 50% seen once. General study results and limits: There were five or six TRBV segments more frequent in patients than controls, and TRBV5-6, TRBV5-1 and TRBV20-1 were among them.

Specimen: blood. The receptor set was obtained from a girl under 18 with multiple sclerosis.

The chain employs TRBV6-5 and TRBJ1-2; 10 bases are shared with TRBD1. The CDR3 has 14 amino acids. V trimming: 2 bases; J trimming: 4 bases; junction bases outside the gene matches: 1. CDR1 and CDR2 (germline): MNHEY, SVGAGI. The CDR3 spells CASSYDRGLYGYTF. DNA of the CDR3: TGTGCCAGCAGTTACGACAGGGGGCTCTATGGCTACACCTTC.

A few counts support this clonotype. The V call is TRBV6-1, the J call TRBJ2-1; 9 bases align to TRBD2. CDR1 and CDR2 (germline): MNHNS, SASEGT. The CDR3 runs to 19 residues. Trimming took 5 bases from V and 4 from J; bases not matched to a gene: 18. CDR3 region: CASSLPILVSGRGYNEQFF. The CDR3 nucleotides read TGTGCCAGCAGTCTTCCCATTTTGGTTAGCGGGAGAGGGTACAATGAGCAGTTCTTC.

This clonotype was seen a handful of times. V is TRBV10-2 and J is TRBJ2-5; 8 nucleotides agree with TRBD1. CDR3 length equals 14 residues. V dropped 2 bases and J dropped 5; count of bases not matched to a gene: 4. The germline V gene encodes CDR1 WSHSY and CDR2 SAAADI. The CDR3 loop reads CASSEGQGMETQYF. The CDR3 coding sequence is TGCGCCAGCAGTGAGGGACAGGGTATGGAGACCCAGTACTTC.

A few counts support this clonotype. This chain connects TRBV6-5 to TRBJ2-5; TRBD2 might be the D (5 bases). V gave up 4 bases and J gave up 0 bases, with 6 bases separating them. The CDR3 covers 13 residues. Germline V gives CDR1 MNHEY, CDR2 SVGAGI. CDR3 loop: CASSSDYQETQYF. The CDR3 DNA reads TGTGCCAGCAGTTCGGACTACCAAGAGACCCAGTACTTC.

The chain is built from TRBV5-1 and TRBJ1-2; tentative D call: TRBD1 (6 bases). Germline CDR1 reads SGHRS; CDR2 reads YFSETQ. This CDR3 region has 13 residues. V was pared by 0 bases and J by 6 bases, with 9 bases between. CDR3 amino acids: CASSLAGANGYTF. For the CDR3, the DNA is TGCGCCAGCAGCTTGGCAGGGGCGAATGGCTACACCTTC. Based on the CDR3 plus reference TRBV5-1 and TRBJ1-2, the full variable domain is KAGVTQTPRYLIKTRGQQVTLSCSPISGHRSVSWYQQTPGQGLQFLFEYFSETQRNKGNFPGRFSGRQFSNSRSEMNVSTLELGDSALYLCASSLAGANGYTFGSGTRLTVV.

The chain recombines TRBV6-6 with TRBJ2-2; no definite D call. CDR1 is MNHNY, CDR2 SVGAGI, per germline (reference sequence). The length of the CDR3 is 15 residues. Trimming pared 5 bases from V and 0 bases from J, leaving 10 bases between. The CDR3: CASSMPDSNTGELFF. CDR3 nucleotide sequence: TGTGCCAGCAGTATGCCCGACTCGAACACCGGGGAGCTGTTTTTT.

This chain joins TRBV5-1 and TRBJ1-2, with 9 bases matching TRBD1. V lost 0 bases, J lost 3 bases, and 3 bases stayed unmatched. CDR1 is SGHRS and CDR2 is YFSETQ in the germline V gene. This CDR3 has 15 residues. The CDR3 reads CASSLGTGGHYGYTF. In DNA, the CDR3 is TGCGCCAGCAGCTTGGGAACAGGGGGCCACTATGGCTACACCTTC. Combining the CDR3 with reference TRBV5-1 and TRBJ1-2 gives the whole variable domain KAGVTQTPRYLIKTRGQQVTLSCSPISGHRSVSWYQQTPGQGLQFLFEYFSETQRNKGNFPGRFSGRQFSNSRSEMNVSTLELGDSALYLCASSLGTGGHYGYTFGSGTRLTVV.

V and J are TRBV7-8 and TRBJ2-1; D remains unclear. Trimming left V 2 bases short and J 3 bases short, with 8 bases between. The length of the CDR3 is 14 residues. CDR1 and CDR2 (germline): SGHVS, FQNEAQ. CDR3 loop: CASSLRGIYNEQFF. In nucleotides, the CDR3 is TGTGCCAGCAGCTTAAGAGGCATCTACAATGAGCAGTTCTTC. Variable domain in full (rest from reference TRBV7-8 and TRBJ2-1): GAGVSQSPRYKVAKRGQDVALRCDPISGHVSLFWYQQALGQGPEFLTYFQNEAQLDKSGLPSDRFFAERPEGSVSTLKIQRTQQEDSAVYLCASSLRGIYNEQFFGPGTRLTVL.

This clonotype has a handful of counts. V gene TRBV27 combines with J gene TRBJ1-2, with a weak D call TRBD1 (5 bases). Trimming shortened V by 2 bases and J by 7 bases, and 8 bases separated the two germline ends. Per germline, CDR1 MNHEY and CDR2 SMNVEV (reference sequence). The CDR3 sequence is 12 residues long. CDR3 region: CASSLGDLGYTF. CDR3 nucleotides: TGTGCCAGCAGTTTAGGGGACCTTGGCTACACCTTC.

This clonotype was found a few times. V is TRBV20-1 and J is TRBJ1-5; D might be TRBD1 (6 bases). The CDR3 has 13 residues. The V gene lost 5 bases and the J gene lost 2 bases, with 10 bases spanning the gap. Germline values: CDR1 DFQATT, CDR2 SNEGSKA (reference sequence). CDR3 DNA: TGCAGTGCTGGCAGGGGTGGCAATCAGCCCCAGCATTTT. Its protein product is CSAGRGGNQPQHF.

The chain has TRBV28 and TRBJ2-7; the D call may be TRBD1 or TRBD2 (5 bases each). The CDR3 has 17 residues. Trimming removed 4 bases at V and 2 bases at J, with 21 bases between. CDR1 is MDHEN and CDR2 is SYDVKM in the germline V gene. This CDR3 reads CASSSYRQAGSAYEQYF. For the CDR3, the DNA is TGTGCCAGCAGTTCCTACCGTCAGGCAGGGAGTGCCTACGAGCAGTACTTC.

The chain has TRBV9 and TRBJ1-1; 10 bases map to TRBD1. With 4 bases clipped from V and 5 bases from J, the junction kept 14 bases outside the gene matches. This CDR3 has 17 amino acids. Per germline, CDR1 SGDLS and CDR2 YYNGEE. The CDR3 reads CASSNPRDRGTGTEAFF. The CDR3 DNA is TGTGCCAGCAGCAACCCCCGGGACAGGGGTACAGGAACTGAAGCTTTCTTT.

The gene calls are TRBV15 and TRBJ1-2; D gene ambiguous. The CDR3 sequence is 12 residues long. Trimming took 0 bases from V and 1 from J, leaving 0 bases between them. Germline lookup yields CDR1 LNHNV and CDR2 YYDKDF (reference sequence). CDR3 DNA sequence: TGTGCCACCAGCAGAGATAACTATGGCTACACCTTC. This gives the protein CATSRDNYGYTF.

This clonotype was observed a single time. This chain links TRBV5-1 with TRBJ2-7; D possibly uses TRBD1 or TRBD2 (6 bases each). The CDR3 spans 15 residues. Germline lookup yields CDR1 SGHRS and CDR2 YFSETQ. Trimming shortened V by 0 bases and J by 5 bases, and 15 bases separated the two germline ends. The CDR3 nucleotides are TGCGCCAGCAGCTTGGGGCCGGGGGCGTACGACGAGCAGTACTTC. Amino acid sequence: CASSLGPGAYDEQYF.

The chain links TRBV6-2 or TRBV6-3 to TRBJ2-7, with D perhaps TRBD1 (6 bases). Germline values: CDR1 MNHEY, CDR2 SVGEGT. Trimming left V 2 bases short and J 0 bases short, with 11 bases between. The CDR3 consists of 15 residues. CDR3 in amino acids: CASSYDRTLSYEQYF. The CDR3 DNA is TGTGCCAGCAGTTACGACAGGACTCTCTCCTACGAGCAGTACTTC.

This clonotype has just a few counts. The chain recombines TRBV6-6 with TRBJ1-5; no definite D call. The CDR3 sequence is 12 residues long. Germline assignment: CDR1 MNHNY and CDR2 SVGAGI (reference sequence). The V gene lost 10 bases and the J gene lost 2 bases, with 9 bases spanning the gap. CDR3: CATNNGNQPQHF. CDR3 nucleotides: TGTGCCACCAATAATGGCAATCAGCCCCAGCATTTT.

Worth noting for this clonotype: One end of the junction is discordant with germline, which a read error may explain. The J gene is TRBJ1-2, the V gene TRBV7-9; D is unclear. Germline V gene lookup returns CDR1 SEHNR and CDR2 FQNEAQ (reference sequence). This CDR3 comprises 11 residues. The DNA for the CDR3 is TGTGCCAGCACCATGGACTATGGCTACATCTTC. It yields the protein CASTMDYGYIF.

This rearrangement joins TRBV27 to TRBJ2-7; D may be TRBD1 or TRBD2 (5 bases each). The DNA end is a closer match to TRBJ2-5, so the J assignment may be wrong. The CDR3 has 11 amino acids. Germline loops: CDR1 MNHEY, CDR2 SMNVEV (reference sequence). The CDR3 here is CASTEGKTQYF. The CDR3 DNA reads as TGTGCCAGCACCGAGGGGAAGACCCAGTACTTC.